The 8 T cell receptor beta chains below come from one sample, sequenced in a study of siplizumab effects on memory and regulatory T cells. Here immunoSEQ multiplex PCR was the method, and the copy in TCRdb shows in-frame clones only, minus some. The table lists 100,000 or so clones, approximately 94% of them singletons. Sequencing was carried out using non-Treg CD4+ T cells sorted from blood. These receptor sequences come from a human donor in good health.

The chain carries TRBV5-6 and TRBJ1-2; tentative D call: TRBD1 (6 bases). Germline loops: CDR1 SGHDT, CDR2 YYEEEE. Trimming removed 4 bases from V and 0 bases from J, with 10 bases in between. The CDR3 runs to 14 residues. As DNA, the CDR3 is TGTGCCAGCAGCCTCAGGGGAACTAACTATGGCTACACCTTC. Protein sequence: CASSLRGTNYGYTF.

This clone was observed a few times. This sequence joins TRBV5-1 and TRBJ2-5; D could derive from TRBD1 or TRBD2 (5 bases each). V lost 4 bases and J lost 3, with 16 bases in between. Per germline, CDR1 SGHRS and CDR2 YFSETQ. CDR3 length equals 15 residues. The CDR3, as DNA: TGCGCCAGCAGCCGCACCGGGACGCGGAAAGAGACCCAGTACTTC. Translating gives CASSRTGTRKETQYF.

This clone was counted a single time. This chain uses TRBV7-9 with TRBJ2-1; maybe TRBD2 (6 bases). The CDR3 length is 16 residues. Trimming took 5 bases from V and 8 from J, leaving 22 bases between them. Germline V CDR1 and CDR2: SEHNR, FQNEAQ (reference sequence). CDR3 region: CASSPPWGEMVDEQFF. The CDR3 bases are TGTGCCAGCAGCCCCCCTTGGGGGGAGATGGTCGATGAGCAGTTCTTC.

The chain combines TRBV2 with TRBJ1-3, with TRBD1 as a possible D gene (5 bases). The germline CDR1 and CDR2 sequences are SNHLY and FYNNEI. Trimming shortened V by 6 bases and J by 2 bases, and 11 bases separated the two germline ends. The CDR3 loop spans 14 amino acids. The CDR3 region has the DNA TGTGCCAGCAGAGTACAGGAGACTGGAAACACCATATATTTT. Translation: CASRVQETGNTIYF.

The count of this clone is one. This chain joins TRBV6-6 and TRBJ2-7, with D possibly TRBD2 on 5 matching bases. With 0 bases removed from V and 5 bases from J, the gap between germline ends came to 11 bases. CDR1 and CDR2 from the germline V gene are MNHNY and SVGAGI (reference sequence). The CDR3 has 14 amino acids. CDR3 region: CASSYSDSPHEQYF. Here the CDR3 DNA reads TGTGCCAGCAGTTACTCGGACTCCCCCCACGAGCAGTACTTC.

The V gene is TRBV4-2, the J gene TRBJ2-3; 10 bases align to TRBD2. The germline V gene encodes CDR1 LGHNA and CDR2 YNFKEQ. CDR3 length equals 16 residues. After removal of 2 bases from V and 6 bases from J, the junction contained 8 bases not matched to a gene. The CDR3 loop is CASSQPSSGSFDTQYF. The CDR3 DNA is TGTGCCAGCAGCCAACCCTCTAGCGGGAGCTTTGATACGCAGTATTTT.

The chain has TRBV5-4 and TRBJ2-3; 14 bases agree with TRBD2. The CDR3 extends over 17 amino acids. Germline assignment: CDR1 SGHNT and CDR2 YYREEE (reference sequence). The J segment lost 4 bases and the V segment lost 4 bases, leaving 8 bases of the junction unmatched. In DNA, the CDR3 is TGTGCCAGCAGCCCCAAGGGACTAGCGGGAGCAGCAGATACGCAGTATTTT. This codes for CASSPKGLAGAADTQYF.

The chain's CDR3 is CASGTNQETQYF. The CDR3 DNA reads as TGCGCCAGCGGTACGAACCAAGAGACCCAGTACTTC. The chain is built from TRBV5-1 and TRBJ2-5; D is unresolved. V lost 7 bases and J 0 bases, leaving 7 bases between the germline ends. The CDR3 sequence is 12 residues long. Germline CDR1 is SGHRS and CDR2 is YFSETQ. Drawing the rest from reference TRBV5-1 and TRBJ2-5, the complete variable domain is KAGVTQTPRYLIKTRGQQVTLSCSPISGHRSVSWYQQTPGQGLQFLFEYFSETQRNKGNFPGRFSGRQFSNSRSEMNVSTLELGDSALYLCASGTNQETQYFGPGTRLLVL.